The 18 T cell receptor beta chains below all came from one sample that was sequenced in a study of T cell repertoires in ileal Crohn's disease. Libraries were prepared by immunoSEQ multiplex PCR; TCRdb keeps only in-frame clonotypes and omits some of them. The top ten hold 5.5% to 7% of the sample, which has some 30,000 clones, approximately 78% seen once. Sequenced: ileal tissue. The source is an adult with Crohn's disease.

The chain joins TRBV9 to TRBJ2-7; 8 bases map to TRBD1. Looked up from germline, CDR1 is SGDLS and CDR2 is YYNGEE. The CDR3 is 15 amino acids. Trimming removed 4 bases from V and 2 bases from J; junction bases left unmatched: 8. This CDR3 reads CASSLRPDRAYEQYF. The CDR3 region has the DNA TGTGCCAGCAGCCTTCGGCCGGACAGGGCCTACGAGCAGTACTTC.

The chain is built from TRBV5-1 and TRBJ2-1; 8 bases are a match to TRBD2. The CDR3 totals 16 residues. The germline V gene encodes CDR1 SGHRS and CDR2 YFSETQ. Losses at the gene ends were 4 bases for V and 7 bases for J; bases not matched to a gene: 13. Written as DNA, the CDR3 is TGCGCCAGCAGCCCCGGAACAAGCGGGGGTAGGAATGAGCAGTTCTTC. This codes for CASSPGTSGGRNEQFF. Combining the CDR3 with reference TRBV5-1 and TRBJ2-1 gives the whole variable domain KAGVTQTPRYLIKTRGQQVTLSCSPISGHRSVSWYQQTPGQGLQFLFEYFSETQRNKGNFPGRFSGRQFSNSRSEMNVSTLELGDSALYLCASSPGTSGGRNEQFFGPGTRLTVL.

J is TRBJ2-1 and V is TRBV4-2; 9 nucleotides line up with TRBD2. The CDR3 covers 16 residues. Germline V CDR1 and CDR2: LGHNA, YNFKEQ. V trimming: 0 bases; J trimming: 7 bases; junction bases outside the gene matches: 7. The CDR3, as DNA: TGTGCCAGCAGCCAAGATGTTGCGGGGGGGAATAATGAGCAGTTCTTC. It encodes CASSQDVAGGNNEQFF.

This clone occurred a few times. The chain has TRBV7-9 and TRBJ2-5, with 7 bases aligning to TRBD1. Matching the DNA end better, TRBJ2-7 makes the J call doubtful. This CDR3 is 15 amino acids long. Germline lookup yields CDR1 SEHNR and CDR2 FQNEAQ (reference sequence). The CDR3 coding sequence is TGTGCCAGCGGACCTATACAGGGGTACTCCTACGAGCAGTACTTC. Its translation: CASGPIQGYSYEQYF.

The V call is TRBV7-2, the J call TRBJ1-2, with D unclear. The germline V gene has CDR1 SGHTA and CDR2 FQGNSA. The V end lost 5 bases, the J end lost 7 bases, and 14 bases lay between the germline ends. This CDR3 is built from 13 residues. CDR3 coding DNA: TGTGCCAGCAGCCTGCCCCTCACGGTTGGCTACACCTTC. Its protein product is CASSLPLTVGYTF.

This clone was seen a handful of times. V usage is TRBV5-5 and J usage is TRBJ2-6; D call uncertain. Trimming stripped 4 bases from V and 0 bases from J, with 8 bases between. The CDR3 spans 15 residues. CDR1 is SGHKS, CDR2 YYEKEE, per germline (reference sequence). The DNA of the CDR3 is TGTGCCAGCAGCATGATTAGCTCTGGGGCCAACGTCCTGACTTTC. It translates to CASSMISSGANVLTF. The full variable domain, rest sourced from reference TRBV5-5 and TRBJ2-6, is DAGVTQSPTHLIKTRGQQVTLRCSPISGHKSVSWYQQVLGQGPQFIFQYYEKEERGRGNFPDRFSARQFPNYSSELNVNALLLGDSALYLCASSMISSGANVLTFGAGSRLTVL.

The chain carries TRBV7-8 and TRBJ2-7; tentative D call: TRBD2 (6 bases). Deletions cut 0 bases from V and 3 bases from J, with 18 bases between. The length of the CDR3 is 17 residues. In germline, CDR1 is SGHVS, CDR2 FQNEAQ. Written as DNA, the CDR3 is TGTGCCAGCAGCTTAGCCCCTTATTACCGGGACTTCTACGAGCAGTACTTC. Its protein is CASSLAPYYRDFYEQYF. The full variable domain, completed using reference TRBV7-8 and TRBJ2-7, is GAGVSQSPRYKVAKRGQDVALRCDPISGHVSLFWYQQALGQGPEFLTYFQNEAQLDKSGLPSDRFFAERPEGSVSTLKIQRTQQEDSAVYLCASSLAPYYRDFYEQYFGPGTRLTVT.

CDR3 nucleotide sequence: TGTGCCAGCAGTGTGGAGGAGTTCACTGAAGCTTTCTTT. This translates into CASSVEEFTEAFF. This sequence joins TRBV6-1 and TRBJ1-1; D unclear. Between the trimmed V and J ends, which lost 4 bases and 4 bases, there was a span of 10 bases. CDR3 length: 13 residues. Germline V lookup: CDR1 MNHNS, CDR2 SASEGT.

This chain connects TRBV30 to TRBJ2-7; 8 bases are shared with TRBD1. Germline loops: CDR1 GTSNPN, CDR2 SVGIG (reference sequence). Trimming at V came to 3 bases and at J to 8 bases, leaving 6 bases not matched to a gene. The length of the CDR3 is 12 residues. CDR3 DNA sequence: TGTGCCTGGAGCCCCGGACAGGGTCAGCAGTACTTC. Its protein is CAWSPGQGQQYF.

The chain's CDR3 is CSVGGDGYTF. DNA of the CDR3: TGCAGCGTTGGCGGAGATGGCTACACCTTC. The J gene is TRBJ1-2, the V gene TRBV29-1; no clear D gene. Trimming left V 4 bases short and J 6 bases short, with 6 bases between. Per the germline V gene, CDR1 is SQVTM and CDR2 is ANQGSEA. There are 10 residues in the CDR3.

The chain uses TRBV15 and TRBJ1-2; D perhaps matches TRBD1 (5 bases). Trimming pared 1 base from V and 7 bases from J, leaving 16 bases between. Per the germline V gene, CDR1 is LNHNV and CDR2 is YYDKDF (reference sequence). This CDR3 contains 15 residues. This CDR3 is CATSRGEQAGRGYTF. The CDR3 nucleotides read TGTGCCACCAGCAGAGGGGAACAGGCTGGACGTGGCTACACCTTC. Based on the CDR3 plus reference TRBV15 and TRBJ1-2, the full variable domain is DAMVIQNPRYQVTQFGKPVTLSCSQTLNHNVMYWYQQKSSQAPKLLFHYYDKDFNNEADTPDNFQSRRPNTSFCFLDIRSPGLGDTAMYLCATSRGEQAGRGYTFGSGTRLTVV.

In its sample, this clone was seen a few times. V and J are TRBV4-2 and TRBJ1-4; D not resolved. The CDR3 is 11 residues long. V was clipped by 3 bases and J by 12 bases, with 8 bases between them. The germline CDR1 and CDR2 sequences are LGHNA and YNFKEQ. The CDR3 coding sequence is TGTGCCAGCAGCCAGAGCGAAGAACTGTTTTTT. Its translation: CASSQSEELFF.

The sample holds a few counts of this clone. The J gene is TRBJ1-2, the V gene TRBV4-1, with D unresolved. Germline V CDR1 and CDR2: MGHRA, YSYEKL. The V end lost 3 bases, the J end lost 11 bases, and 31 bases lay between the germline ends. CDR3 length equals 18 residues. CDR3 region: CASSQFSYPPSRDERYTF. DNA for the CDR3: TGCGCCAGCAGCCAGTTTAGCTACCCACCTTCGAGAGACGAAAGGTACACCTTC.

The genes are TRBV5-8 and TRBJ2-7; a weak D match, TRBD1 (5 bases). The CDR3 is 13 amino acids. With 0 bases removed from V and 2 bases from J, the gap between germline ends came to 6 bases. Germline CDR1 and CDR2: SGHTS and YDEGEE. CDR3 loop: CASSLVGPYEQYF. The CDR3 DNA is TGTGCCAGCAGCTTGGTGGGGCCCTACGAGCAGTACTTC.

V usage is TRBV4-3 and J usage is TRBJ1-1; no firm D call. Germline V CDR1 and CDR2: LGHNA, YSLEER. The length of the CDR3 is 13 residues. The ends were cut back, 2 bases at V and 1 base at J, with 5 bases in the middle. DNA for the CDR3: TGCGCCAGCAGCCAAACAGAGAACACTGAAGCTTTCTTT. Protein sequence: CASSQTENTEAFF.

This chain uses TRBV5-1 with TRBJ1-6; D is undetermined. V was trimmed by 5 bases and J by 7 bases, leaving 13 bases between them. Germline V gene lookup returns CDR1 SGHRS and CDR2 YFSETQ. The CDR3 extends over 14 amino acids. CDR3 bases: TGCGCCAGCAGGGTGCAGTTACGCAATTCACCCCTCCACTTT. This encodes CASRVQLRNSPLHF.

The chain uses TRBV5-1 and TRBJ2-2, with 8 bases identical to TRBD1. V shed 4 bases, J shed 1 base, and the junction held 9 bases outside the gene matches. From germline, CDR1 is SGHRS and CDR2 YFSETQ. CDR3 size: 17 residues. This chain's CDR3 is CASSPPRTGKNTGELFF. DNA for the CDR3: TGCGCCAGCAGCCCCCCACGGACAGGGAAGAACACCGGGGAGCTGTTTTTT.

CDR3 sequence: CASSVAAQRSSGNTIYF. In DNA form, the CDR3 reads TGTGCCAGCAGCGTAGCTGCGCAGAGGAGCTCTGGAAACACCATATATTTT. The chain recombines TRBV9 with TRBJ1-3, with D unresolved. CDR3 length: 17 amino acids. The V and J ends lost 0 bases and 0 bases respectively, with 13 bases between them. Germline V CDR1 and CDR2: SGDLS, YYNGEE.